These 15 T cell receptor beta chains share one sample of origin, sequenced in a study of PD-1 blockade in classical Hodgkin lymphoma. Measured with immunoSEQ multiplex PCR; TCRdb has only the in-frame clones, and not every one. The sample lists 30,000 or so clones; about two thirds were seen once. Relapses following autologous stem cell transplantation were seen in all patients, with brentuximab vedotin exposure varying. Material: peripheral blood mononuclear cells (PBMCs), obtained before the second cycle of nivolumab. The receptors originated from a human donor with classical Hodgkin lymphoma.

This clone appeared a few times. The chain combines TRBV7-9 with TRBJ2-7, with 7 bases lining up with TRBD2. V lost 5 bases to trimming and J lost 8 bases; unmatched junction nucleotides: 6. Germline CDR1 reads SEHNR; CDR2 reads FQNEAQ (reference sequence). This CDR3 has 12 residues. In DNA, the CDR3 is TGTGCCAGCAGCCCTACTAGCGTCCAGCAGTACTTC. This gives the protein CASSPTSVQQYF.

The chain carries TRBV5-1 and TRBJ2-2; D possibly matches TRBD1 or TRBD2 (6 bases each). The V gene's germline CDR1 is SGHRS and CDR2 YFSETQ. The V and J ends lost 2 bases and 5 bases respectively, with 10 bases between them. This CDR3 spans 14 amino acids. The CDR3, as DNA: TGCGCCAGCAGCTTTGAGGGGGGAACCGGGGAGCTGTTTTTT. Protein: CASSFEGGTGELFF.

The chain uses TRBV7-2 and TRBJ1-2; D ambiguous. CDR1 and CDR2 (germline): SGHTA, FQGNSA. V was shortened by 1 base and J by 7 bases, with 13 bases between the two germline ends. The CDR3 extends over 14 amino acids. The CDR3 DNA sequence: TGTGCCAGCAGCTTAGTGTCTGGGAAGGGTGGCTACACCTTC. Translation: CASSLVSGKGGYTF.

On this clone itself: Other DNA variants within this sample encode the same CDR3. CDR3 sequence reads: CASSPALLNTEAFF. The CDR3 bases are TGTGCCAGCTCACCGGCCCTGCTGAACACTGAAGCTTTCTTT. The chain recombines TRBV18 with TRBJ1-1, with D unclear. Germline assignment: CDR1 KGHSH and CDR2 LQKENI. V was trimmed by 3 bases and J by 0 bases, leaving 8 bases between them. The CDR3 runs to 14 residues.

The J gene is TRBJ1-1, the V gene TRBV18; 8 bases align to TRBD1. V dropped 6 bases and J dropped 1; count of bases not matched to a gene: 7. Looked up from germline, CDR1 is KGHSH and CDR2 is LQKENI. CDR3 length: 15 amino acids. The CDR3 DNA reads TGTGCCAGCTCCCCATCCGGGACAGGGAACACTGAAGCTTTCTTT. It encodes CASSPSGTGNTEAFF.

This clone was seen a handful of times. Written as DNA, the CDR3 is TGCGCCCTCCACCAACGCGATACGCAGTATTTT. Translation: CALHQRDTQYF. The chain links TRBV23-1 to TRBJ2-3; D unclear. TRBV23-1 is sorted into the ORF group, with uncertain function. This CDR3 spans 11 amino acids. Trimming pared 11 bases from V and 6 bases from J, leaving 12 bases between.

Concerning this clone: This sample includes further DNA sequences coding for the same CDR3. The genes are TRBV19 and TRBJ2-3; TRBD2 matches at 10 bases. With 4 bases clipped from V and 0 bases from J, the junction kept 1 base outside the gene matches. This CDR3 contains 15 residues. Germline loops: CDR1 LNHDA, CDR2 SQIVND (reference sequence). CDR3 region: CASSTGLASTDTQYF. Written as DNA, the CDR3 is TGTGCCAGTAGTACGGGACTAGCGAGCACAGATACGCAGTATTTT.

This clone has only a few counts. For the CDR3, the DNA is TGTGCCAGCAGCTTGTTAGCAGGGACGAGCTACGAGCAGTACTTC. Protein: CASSLLAGTSYEQYF. The V and J genes are TRBV7-3 and TRBJ2-7; perhaps D is TRBD1 or TRBD2 (5 bases each). The CDR3 length is 15 residues. Germline V gene data show CDR1 as SGHTA and CDR2 as FQGTGA. The germline V and J ends were trimmed by 3 bases and 3 bases, with 15 bases remaining between them.

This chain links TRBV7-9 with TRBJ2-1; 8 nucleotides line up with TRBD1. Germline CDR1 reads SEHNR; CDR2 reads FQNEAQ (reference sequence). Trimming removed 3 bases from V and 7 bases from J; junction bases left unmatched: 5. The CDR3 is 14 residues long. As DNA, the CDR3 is TGTGCCAGCAGCTTTCAGGGGGCGCGGAATGAGCAGTTCTTC. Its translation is CASSFQGARNEQFF.

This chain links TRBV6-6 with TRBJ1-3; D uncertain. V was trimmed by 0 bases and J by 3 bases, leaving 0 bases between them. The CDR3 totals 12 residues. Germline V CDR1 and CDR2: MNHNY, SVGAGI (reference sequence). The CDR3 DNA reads TGTGCCAGCAGTTACTCTGGAAACACCATATATTTT. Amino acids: CASSYSGNTIYF.

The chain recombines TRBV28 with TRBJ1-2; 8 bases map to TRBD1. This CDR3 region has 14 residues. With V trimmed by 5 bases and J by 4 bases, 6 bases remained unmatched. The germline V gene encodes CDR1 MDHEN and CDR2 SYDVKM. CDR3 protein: CASSPGGQGYGYTF. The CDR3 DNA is TGTGCCAGCAGTCCAGGAGGACAGGGCTATGGCTACACCTTC.

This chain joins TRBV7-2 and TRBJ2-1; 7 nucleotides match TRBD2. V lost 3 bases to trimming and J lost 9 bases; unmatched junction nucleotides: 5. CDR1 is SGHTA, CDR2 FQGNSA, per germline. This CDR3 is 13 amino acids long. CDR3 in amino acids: CASSFFREGEQFF. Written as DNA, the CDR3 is TGTGCCAGCAGCTTTTTCAGGGAGGGTGAGCAGTTCTTC.

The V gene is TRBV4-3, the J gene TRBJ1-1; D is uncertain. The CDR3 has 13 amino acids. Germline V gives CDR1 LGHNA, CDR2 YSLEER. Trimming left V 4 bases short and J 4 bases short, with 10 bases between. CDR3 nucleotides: TGCGCCAGCAGCCTCGGTTGGGGCACTGAAGCTTTCTTT. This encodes CASSLGWGTEAFF.

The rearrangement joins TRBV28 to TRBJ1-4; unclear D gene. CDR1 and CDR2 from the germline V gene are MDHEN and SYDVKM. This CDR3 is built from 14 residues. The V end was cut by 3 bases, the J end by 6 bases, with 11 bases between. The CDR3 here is CASSFDGGDEKLFF. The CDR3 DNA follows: TGTGCCAGCAGTTTTGATGGAGGAGATGAAAAACTGTTTTTT.

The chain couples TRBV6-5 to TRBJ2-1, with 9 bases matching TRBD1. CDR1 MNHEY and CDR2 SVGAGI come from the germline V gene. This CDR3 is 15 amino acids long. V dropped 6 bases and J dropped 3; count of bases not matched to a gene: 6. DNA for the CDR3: TGTGCCAGCAGGGCGGACAGGGGATACTACAATGAGCAGTTCTTC. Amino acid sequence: CASRADRGYYNEQFF.